The 21 T cell receptor beta chains presented below share a single source sample, sequenced in a study of immune heterogeneity within non-small cell lung tumors. Bulk tumor genomic DNA (around 600 ng per sample) served as template. While surgery was under way, several biopsies spaced far apart were taken per primary tumor. Before undergoing curative surgery, patients had newly diagnosed non-small cell lung cancer that was untreated. A first 10-cycle multiplex round used 32 V-gene and 13 J-gene primers on TCR beta CDR3. TCRdb called the multiplex PCR reads again in MiXCR, with one record for every CDR3 protein. Altogether more than 9,000 distinct CDR3 sequences are present, roughly 29% being singletons, with the ten largest covering roughly 8.3%. The specimen sequenced was lung tumor tissue. Receptors originate from a woman in her fifties or sixties with non-small cell lung cancer.

The genes are TRBV10-1 and TRBJ2-1, with 7 bases identical to TRBD1. There are 13 residues in the CDR3. From germline, CDR1 is WNHNN and CDR2 SYGVQD (reference sequence). V dropped 5 bases and J dropped 13; count of bases not matched to a gene: 11. CDR3: CASSLGTAGDQFF. The CDR3 DNA reads as TGCGCCAGCAGTTTAGGGACAGCCGGTGATCAGTTCTTC.

The chain uses TRBV28 and TRBJ2-1; TRBD1 is a possible D gene (5 bases). CDR3 length: 12 residues. Looked up from germline, CDR1 is MDHEN and CDR2 is SYDVKM. The ends were cut back, 2 bases at V and 6 bases at J, with 5 bases in the middle. CDR3 DNA sequence: TGTGCCAGCAGTTTACAGGGCAATGAGCAGTTCTTC. Amino acids: CASSLQGNEQFF.

In this sample, this clonotype turned up many times. V is TRBV7-3 and J is TRBJ2-3; 9 positions match TRBD1. Trimming at V came to 0 bases and at J to 1 base, leaving 8 bases not matched to a gene. Germline values: CDR1 SGHTA, CDR2 FQGTGA. This CDR3 is built from 18 residues. DNA for the CDR3: TGTGCCAGCAGCTTAACGCTACAGGGGGCCGAAGGCACAGATACGCAGTATTTT. Translated: CASSLTLQGAEGTDTQYF. The entire variable domain, with the rest obtained from reference TRBV7-3 and TRBJ2-3, is as follows: GAGVSQTPSNKVTEKGKYVELRCDPISGHTALYWYRQSLGQGPEFLIYFQGTGAADDSGLPNDRFFAVRPEGSVSTLKIQRTERGDSAVYLCASSLTLQGAEGTDTQYFGPGTRLTVL.

This clonotype was observed at least ten times. The genes are TRBV14 and TRBJ1-4, with 9 bases aligning to TRBD1. V trimming: 5 bases; J trimming: 13 bases; junction bases outside the gene matches: 5. This CDR3 has 12 amino acids. Germline loops: CDR1 SGHDN, CDR2 FVKESK. CDR3 sequence: CASSFDRGSLFF. The CDR3 DNA reads TGTGCCAGCAGCTTTGACAGGGGGTCACTGTTTTTT.

This clonotype has just a few counts. The chain uses TRBV27 and TRBJ2-3; no clear D. The germline V gene has CDR1 MNHEY and CDR2 SMNVEV (reference sequence). Trimming stripped 3 bases from V and 1 base from J, with 11 bases between. The CDR3 spans 15 residues. The CDR3 DNA is TGTGCCAGCAGTTTGGGCGGTATACGCACAGATACGCAGTATTTT. This encodes CASSLGGIRTDTQYF.

In this sample, this clonotype is medium-sized. This chain links TRBV20-1 with TRBJ2-2, with D unclear. The CDR3 length is 13 residues. The germline gives CDR1 DFQATT, CDR2 SNEGSKA (reference sequence). Trimming took 3 bases from V and 2 from J, leaving 7 bases between them. In DNA, the CDR3 is TGCAGTGCTAGTAAGGGTAACACCGGGGAGCTGTTTTTT. Translating gives CSASKGNTGELFF.

By sample fraction, this clonotype is medium-sized. The chain uses TRBV12-3 or TRBV12-4 and TRBJ1-5; tentatively, D is TRBD1 (6 bases). CDR3 size: 15 residues. V lost 2 bases to trimming and J lost 6 bases, with 14 bases between them. The CDR3 DNA is TGTGCCAGCAGTTTAAGGGGGGGCGTTGGTCAGCCCCAGCATTTT. Its protein product is CASSLRGGVGQPQHF.

Comment on this clonotype: At one end the junction does not follow the germline gene, possibly because of a read error. V gene TRBV10-3 combines with J gene TRBJ1-1; D is unresolved. The CDR3 extends over 13 amino acids. Germline CDR1 reads ENHRY; CDR2 reads SYGVKD. DNA for the CDR3: TGTGCCATCAGTGCAGGTTACAACACTGAAACTTTCTTT. Encoded protein: CAISAGYNTETFF.

This clonotype ranks as medium-sized (0.01 to 0.1%). The chain carries TRBV28 and TRBJ2-7; 7 nucleotides line up with TRBD1. V lost 3 bases to trimming and J lost 5 bases; unmatched junction nucleotides: 7. Germline CDR1 MDHEN, CDR2 SYDVKM. CDR3 size: 14 residues. CDR3 in DNA: TGTGCCAGCAGTTTCAGCTCCACAGGGGACGAGCAGTACTTC. Translation: CASSFSSTGDEQYF.

This clonotype was seen many times. The V call is TRBV7-2, the J call TRBJ2-3; the D is unclear. The CDR3 totals 14 residues. The germline gives CDR1 SGHTA, CDR2 FQGNSA. Trimming took 7 bases from V and 0 from J, leaving 11 bases between them. CDR3 sequence (DNA): TGTGCCAGCACCCACACTTCTAGCACAGATACGCAGTATTTT. It translates to CASTHTSSTDTQYF. The entire variable domain, with the rest obtained from reference TRBV7-2 and TRBJ2-3, is as follows: GAGVSQSPSNKVTEKGKDVELRCDPISGHTALYWYRQSLGQGLEFLIYFQGNSAPDKSGLPSDRFSAERTGGSVSTLTIQRTQQEDSAVYLCASTHTSSTDTQYFGPGTRLTVL.

A note on this clonotype: This is likely a read error, given that the CDR3 carries no conserved phenylalanine or tryptophan at its end. The chain joins TRBV7-8 to TRBJ2-1; possibly TRBD2 for D (5 bases). The CDR3 sequence is 13 residues long. Germline CDR1 is SGHVS and CDR2 is FQNEAQ. CDR3 loop: CASSFGVATEQFS. CDR3 nucleotides: TGTGCAAGCAGCTTCGGGGTAGCCACTGAGCAGTTCTCC.

The gene calls are TRBV20-1 and TRBJ2-7; no definite D call. From germline, CDR1 is DFQATT and CDR2 SNEGSKA (reference sequence). The V gene lost 7 bases and the J gene lost 3 bases, with 16 bases spanning the gap. The CDR3 runs 13 residues. For the CDR3, the DNA is TGCAGTGGTACCGGAATCATCGACTACGAGCAGTACTTC. It is translated as CSGTGIIDYEQYF.

In this sample, this clonotype turned up many times. Here the CDR3 reads CSVGLAVPNGEQFF. CDR3 sequence (DNA): TGCAGCGTTGGACTAGCGGTGCCCAATGGAGAGCAGTTCTTC. This chain connects TRBV29-1 to TRBJ2-1, with TRBD2 identical over 9 bases. J lost 10 bases, V lost 4 bases, and 11 bases had no gene match. The CDR3 totals 14 residues. CDR1 SQVTM and CDR2 ANQGSEA come from the germline V gene.

This clonotype was picked up a small number of times. The CDR3 spells CASSALQGAPLDTQYF. The CDR3 nucleotides are TGTGCCAGCAGCGCCTTACAGGGGGCACCACTAGATACGCAGTATTTT. The chain recombines TRBV7-3 with TRBJ2-3; 9 bases are a match to TRBD1. Looked up from germline, CDR1 is SGHTA and CDR2 is FQGTGA. V shed 5 bases, J shed 5 bases, and the junction held 11 bases outside the gene matches. This CDR3 is built from 16 residues.

By share, this clonotype ranks as medium-sized. This chain connects TRBV11-2 to TRBJ1-2, with 8 bases fitting TRBD1. From germline, CDR1 is SGHAT and CDR2 FQNNGV. CDR3 length equals 17 residues. J was trimmed by 3 bases and V by 5 bases; bases with no gene match: 14. Here the CDR3 DNA reads TGTGCCAGCAGCCTCCGGGGGTTGACAGGGGATGACTATGGCTACACCTTC. Amino acid sequence: CASSLRGLTGDDYGYTF.

This clonotype occurred many times. J is TRBJ2-1 and V is TRBV2; TRBD2 matches at 11 bases. Losses at the gene ends were 8 bases for V and 7 bases for J; bases not matched to a gene: 7. The CDR3 is made up of 14 amino acids. Germline-derived CDR1 and CDR2 are SNHLY and FYNNEI. The CDR3 reads CASGTGLAVNEQFF. The DNA for the CDR3 is TGTGCCAGCGGGACGGGACTAGCGGTAAATGAGCAGTTCTTC.

The chain carries TRBV12-3 or TRBV12-4 and TRBJ2-4; D is undetermined. The closer fit of TRBJ2-1 to the DNA end suggests the J call may be wrong. This CDR3 spans 13 amino acids. CDR3: CASSFVPRWEQFF. CDR3 sequence (DNA): TGTGCCAGCAGTTTTGTCCCCCGGTGGGAGCAGTTCTTC.

V is TRBV11-2 and J is TRBJ2-7; TRBD2 agrees at 9 bases. Germline values: CDR1 SGHAT, CDR2 FQNNGV. CDR3 length equals 15 residues. Trimming cost V 3 bases and J 7 bases; bases outside gene matches: 10. For the CDR3, the DNA is TGTGCCAGCAGCTTGGGCGGGAGGGGGTTGGGGGAGCAGTACTTC. Amino acids: CASSLGGRGLGEQYF.

The chain recombines TRBV24-1 with TRBJ1-2, with TRBD1 matching over 7 bases. Germline V gives CDR1 KGHDR, CDR2 SFDVKD. The CDR3 has 15 amino acids. Trimming removed 2 bases from V and 3 bases from J; junction bases left unmatched: 5. CDR3 coding DNA: TGTGCCACCAGTGATTACAGGGGCGCGGACTATGGCTACACCTTC. Residues: CATSDYRGADYGYTF.

The genes are TRBV19 and TRBJ2-3, with 10 bases matching TRBD2. CDR3 size: 16 residues. Trimming took 5 bases from V and 8 from J; bases not matched to a gene: 13. The germline gives CDR1 LNHDA, CDR2 SQIVND (reference sequence). Here the CDR3 reads CASSAGTSVRIGTQYF. The CDR3 DNA sequence: TGTGCCAGTAGTGCTGGGACTAGCGTGAGAATTGGTACGCAGTATTTT.

This clonotype has a handful of counts. The chain has TRBV5-1 and TRBJ2-5; no clear D gene. Trimming took off 6 bases at V and 0 bases at J, with 6 bases between the two ends. The germline V gene has CDR1 SGHRS and CDR2 YFSETQ. The CDR3 length is 12 residues. CDR3 in amino acids: CASKINQETQYF. DNA of the CDR3: TGCGCCAGCAAGATAAACCAAGAGACCCAGTACTTC. Based on the CDR3 plus reference TRBV5-1 and TRBJ2-5, the full variable domain is KAGVTQTPRYLIKTRGQQVTLSCSPISGHRSVSWYQQTPGQGLQFLFEYFSETQRNKGNFPGRFSGRQFSNSRSEMNVSTLELGDSALYLCASKINQETQYFGPGTRLLVL.